Listed below are T cell receptor beta chains from one sample, sequenced in a study of identical twins. TCRdb independently ran MiXCR on the 5' RACE reads; one entry per CDR3 protein. The data hold 400,000 to 500,000 distinct CDR3 sequences, with approximately 17% observed a single time. The specimen was naive T cells sorted from blood. Receptors were obtained from a man aged 50-59 years in good health. The CDR3 runs from the conserved cysteine through the conserved F or W. The order of the fields is V gene, D gene, J gene, clone size, CDR3 protein, CDR3 DNA. A D gene is named only where the DNA matches it firmly. Clone size is shown for a subset of rows, as once, few, many or a class of expanded clone.

TRBV28	.	TRBJ2-3	.	CASTKGFSTDTQYF	TGTGCCAGCACCAAGGGGTTTTCCACAGATACGCAGTATTTT
TRBV6-5	.	TRBJ1-2	many	CAIKGGYGYTF	TGTGCCATCAAAGGGGGCTATGGCTACACCTTC
TRBV27	.	TRBJ2-1	.	CASSVTAWLNEQFF	TGTGCCAGCAGTGTGACGGCATGGCTCAATGAGCAGTTCTTC
TRBV2	.	TRBJ1-2	.	CASTEWASGYTF	TGTGCCAGCACCGAATGGGCCAGTGGCTACACCTTC
TRBV5-1	.	TRBJ2-5	many	CASSLGTGKETQYF	TGCGCCAGCAGCTTGGGGACGGGTAAAGAGACCCAGTACTTC
TRBV10-3	.	TRBJ2-7	.	CATGNTAYEQYF	TGTGCCACGGGGAACACAGCCTACGAGCAGTACTTC
TRBV5-1	.	TRBJ2-3	.	CASTQVPRISGTDTQYF	TGCGCCAGCACCCAAGTCCCCAGAATCTCTGGCACAGATACGCAGTATTTT
TRBV7-2	.	TRBJ2-7	.	CASSSASGQAYEQYF	TGTGCCAGCAGCTCCGCCTCGGGGCAGGCCTACGAGCAGTACTTC
TRBV7-9	TRBD2	TRBJ2-5	few	CASSLVLAGNQETQYF	TGTGCCAGCAGCTTAGTACTAGCGGGAAACCAAGAGACCCAGTACTTC
TRBV7-2	TRBD2	TRBJ2-7	.	CASSEGLAGGKEQYF	TGTGCCAGCAGCGAGGGACTAGCGGGAGGTAAAGAGCAGTACTTC
TRBV20-1	.	TRBJ2-4	.	CSAMGRKRAKNIQYF	TGCAGTGCAATGGGACGGAAAAGAGCCAAAAACATTCAGTACTTC
TRBV27	TRBD2	TRBJ2-5	.	CASSYTGLAGQETQYF	TGTGCCAGCAGTTATACCGGACTAGCGGGTCAAGAGACCCAGTACTTC
TRBV20-1	.	TRBJ2-7	.	CSARASGPAFYEQYF	TGCAGTGCTAGAGCCTCGGGGCCAGCCTTCTACGAGCAGTACTTC
TRBV11-2	.	TRBJ1-1	few	CASSFDRGGTEAFF	TGTGCCAGCAGCTTTGATCGTGGGGGCACTGAAGCTTTCTTT
TRBV12-3/TRBV12-4	.	TRBJ1-1	.	CASRFRANTEAFF	TGTGCCAGCCGCTTCAGGGCGAACACTGAAGCTTTCTTT
TRBV12-3/TRBV12-4	TRBD1	TRBJ2-7	many	CASSDPGQNEQYF	TGTGCCAGCAGCGACCCGGGACAGAACGAGCAGTACTTC
TRBV6-5	TRBD1	TRBJ2-1	.	CASSYGYRGWSYNEQFF	TGTGCCAGCAGTTACGGGTACAGGGGGTGGTCCTACAATGAGCAGTTCTTC
TRBV7-6	TRBD1	TRBJ2-7	.	CASSPGTVPREQYF	TGTGCCAGCAGCCCCGGGACAGTACCTCGCGAGCAGTACTTC
TRBV20-1	TRBD2	TRBJ2-1	.	CSAEGTSGSLRNEQFF	TGCAGTGCTGAAGGGACTAGCGGGAGTTTGAGGAATGAGCAGTTCTTC
TRBV15	.	TRBJ2-3	many	CATSRGDTQYF	TGTGCCACCAGCAGAGGAGATACGCAGTATTTT
TRBV29-1	TRBD2	TRBJ2-3	few	CSGGTSSTDTQYF	TGCAGCGGGGGGACTAGCAGTACAGATACGCAGTATTTT
TRBV20-1	TRBD2	TRBJ2-5	many	CSATSGGEGETQYF	TGCAGTGCTACGAGCGGGGGGGAGGGAGAGACCCAGTACTTC
TRBV20-1	.	TRBJ2-3	many	CSADEQGVPDTQYF	TGCAGTGCAGATGAACAGGGAGTGCCAGATACGCAGTATTTT
TRBV14	.	TRBJ2-2	.	CASSQDPGPNTGELFF	TGTGCCAGCAGCCAAGATCCGGGACCAAACACCGGGGAGCTGTTTTTT
TRBV28	TRBD1	TRBJ1-5	.	CASRNLRTGSNQPQHF	TGTGCCAGCAGGAACCTCAGGACAGGGAGCAATCAGCCCCAGCATTTT
TRBV28	.	TRBJ2-5	few	CASSLVLKAGSQYF	TGTGCCAGCAGTTTAGTTCTCAAGGCAGGGTCCCAGTACTTC
TRBV4-3	TRBD1	TRBJ1-4	.	CASSQDFDRGYEKLFF	TGCGCCAGCAGCCAAGATTTCGACAGGGGCTATGAAAAACTGTTTTTT
TRBV7-9	TRBD2	TRBJ2-7	.	CASSSGTTYYEQYF	TGTGCCAGCTCCTCCGGGACTACTTATTACGAGCAGTACTTC
TRBV28	.	TRBJ2-1	.	CASIDWGGPYFHEQFF	TGTGCCAGCATCGACTGGGGGGGCCCATATTTCCATGAGCAATTCTTC
TRBV3-1	TRBD1	TRBJ1-1	many	CASSQTGATEAFF	TGTGCCAGCAGCCAAACAGGGGCCACTGAAGCTTTCTTT
TRBV3-1	.	TRBJ2-2	.	CASSHGFAGELFF	TGTGCCAGCAGCCATGGGTTCGCCGGGGAGCTGTTTTTT
TRBV5-1	.	TRBJ1-1	many	CASSDSLLNTEAFF	TGCGCCAGCAGCGACTCTTTATTGAACACTGAAGCTTTCTTT
TRBV29-1	TRBD1	TRBJ2-7	.	CSVGFAGQGYEQYF	TGCAGCGTGGGCTTCGCGGGACAGGGTTACGAGCAGTACTTC
TRBV28	.	TRBJ2-2	few	CASSLVLGTVMNTGELFF	TGTGCCAGCAGTTTGGTTCTCGGGACGGTTATGAACACCGGGGAGCTGTTTTTT
TRBV10-3	.	TRBJ2-2	many	CAIVDSNTGELFF	TGTGCCATCGTGGACAGCAACACCGGGGAGCTGTTTTTT
TRBV12-3/TRBV12-4	TRBD1	TRBJ2-5	many	CASTRDRETQYF	TGTGCCAGCACCCGGGACAGGGAGACCCAGTACTTC
TRBV9	TRBD2	TRBJ2-2	.	CASSSRGGGSDGPGELFF	TGTGCCAGCAGCTCAAGGGGAGGCGGGAGTGACGGGCCCGGGGAGCTGTTTTTT
TRBV4-3	TRBD2	TRBJ2-1	.	CASSQGGSGAYNEQFF	TGCGCCAGCAGCCAAGGTGGTAGCGGGGCCTACAATGAGCAGTTCTTC
TRBV5-1	TRBD1	TRBJ2-1	few	CASSEGTGAYNEQFF	TGCGCCAGCTCCGAAGGGACAGGGGCCTACAATGAGCAGTTCTTC
TRBV7-2	.	TRBJ2-5	.	CASSPGMYQETQYF	TGTGCCAGCAGCCCAGGGATGTACCAAGAGACCCAGTACTTC
TRBV6-1	TRBD2	TRBJ2-1	few	CASSRRGLAGVSSYNEQFF	TGTGCCAGCAGCCGCCGTGGTTTAGCGGGAGTGAGCTCCTACAATGAGCAGTTCTTC
TRBV5-1	.	TRBJ2-1	once	CASSRQRYNEQFF	TGCGCCAGCAGTCGACAGCGATACAATGAGCAGTTCTTC
TRBV7-9	TRBD1	TRBJ2-5	many	CASSLGVRGRETQYF	TGTGCCAGCAGCTTAGGAGTCAGGGGGCGAGAGACCCAGTACTTC
TRBV7-9	TRBD2	TRBJ2-5	few	CASSRGLAGDQETQYF	TGTGCCAGCAGCAGAGGACTAGCGGGGGACCAAGAGACCCAGTACTTC
TRBV11-2	.	TRBJ2-1	.	CASSLVWTEQFF	TGTGCCAGCAGCTTAGTTTGGACGGAGCAGTTCTTC
TRBV20-1	TRBD1	TRBJ2-3	few	CSAPTGQGGTDTQYF	TGCAGTGCCCCAACAGGACAGGGAGGCACAGATACGCAGTATTTT
TRBV15	.	TRBJ1-5	many	CATSRDVGRQPQHF	TGTGCCACCAGCAGAGATGTGGGTCGTCAGCCCCAGCATTTT